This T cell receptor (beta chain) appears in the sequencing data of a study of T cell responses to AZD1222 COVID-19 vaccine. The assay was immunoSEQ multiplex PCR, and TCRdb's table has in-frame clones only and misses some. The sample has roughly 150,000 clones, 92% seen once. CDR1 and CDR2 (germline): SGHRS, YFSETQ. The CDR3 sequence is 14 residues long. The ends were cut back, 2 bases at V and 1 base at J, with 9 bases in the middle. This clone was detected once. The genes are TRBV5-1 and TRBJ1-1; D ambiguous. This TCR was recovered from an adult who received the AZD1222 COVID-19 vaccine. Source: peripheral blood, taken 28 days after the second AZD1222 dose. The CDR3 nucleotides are TGCGCCAGCAGCTTTACAGAAAGGAACACTGAAGCTTTCTTT. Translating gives CASSFTERNTEAFF.